This record covers a single T cell receptor beta chain. This entry is derived from a study of blood T cell repertoires in COVID-19. The method was immunoSEQ multiplex PCR; TCRdb's version includes in-frame clones alone and lacks a portion of them. In the table there are nearly 300,000 clones, around 92% of which are singletons. This CDR3 comprises 15 residues. V gave up 2 bases and J gave up 7 bases, with 17 bases separating them. Germline-derived CDR1 and CDR2 are LNHDA and SQIVND (reference sequence). V usage is TRBV19 and J usage is TRBJ2-5, with D possibly TRBD2 on 5 matching bases. The source of this sequence is a woman aged 45 to 65 who had been exposed to COVID-19. Sequences were obtained from PBMCs or T cells enriched from blood (not recorded which). DNA for the CDR3: TGTGCCAGTAGTATATCCCCGGGGAACGTGGGGACCCAGTACTTC. It codes for CASSISPGNVGTQYF.